This T cell receptor (beta chain) was sequenced during a study of cytomegalovirus exposure and HLA in healthy donors. Study-level results: Prior analysis indicated that the majority of TCR beta V segments exhibited productivity approximately 87% or approximately 30% of the time.

The PCR had 60 Vbeta and 13 Jbeta primers. Measured with immunoSEQ multiplex PCR; TCRdb has only the in-frame clones, and not every one. The table has about 160,000 clones, less than 80% seen once. A word on this clone: What it binds is unknown.

Trimming stripped 1 base from V and 8 bases from J, with 12 bases between. The germline gives CDR1 MGHRA, CDR2 YSYEKL. The length of the CDR3 is 15 residues. The chain is built from TRBV4-1 and TRBJ1-6; D not certain. Input material: PBMCs. The source is a man aged 35 to 55 in good health and CMV-seronegative. The CDR3 DNA reads TGCGCCAGCAGCCAAGGTACAGCCGAGTATTCACCCCTCCACTTT. Residues: CASSQGTAEYSPLHF.